The 9 T cell receptor beta chains presented below share a single source sample, sequenced in a study of cytomegalovirus exposure and HLA in healthy donors. PCR primers comprised 60 Vbeta and 13 Jbeta primers. Only in-frame clones appear in the TCRdb table, and some are missing; sequencing was by immunoSEQ multiplex PCR. The sample gives around 180,000 clones, about 80% of which show up once; approximately 2.5% is in the top ten. Sequencing was performed on PBMCs. All receptors derive from a man between 60 and 75 years old in good health and CMV-seronegative.

The genes are TRBV7-3 and TRBJ2-2, with D hard to call. The V gene lost 6 bases and the J gene lost 0 bases, with 8 bases spanning the gap. The CDR3 has 14 residues. Germline loops: CDR1 SGHTA, CDR2 FQGTGA. CDR3: CASRSDTNTGELFF. CDR3 DNA sequence: TGTGCCAGCAGATCCGACACGAACACCGGGGAGCTGTTTTTT.

The chain recombines TRBV5-1 with TRBJ1-6; tentative D call: TRBD1 (6 bases). Trimming removed 0 bases from V and 6 bases from J, with 10 bases in between. Germline CDR1 reads SGHRS; CDR2 reads YFSETQ. This CDR3 is 15 amino acids long. The CDR3 region has the DNA TGCGCCAGCAGCTTGGACAGGGTGATTAATTCACCCCTCCACTTT. Its protein is CASSLDRVINSPLHF.

This clone was seen only once. The chain carries TRBV28 and TRBJ2-3, with D perhaps matching TRBD1 (6 bases). Germline-derived CDR1 and CDR2 are MDHEN and SYDVKM. The CDR3 extends over 16 amino acids. V shed 4 bases and J shed 6 bases, with 20 bases lying between them. In DNA form, the CDR3 reads TGTGCCAGCAGTTCCCAACCCATTGACAGGTTGGATACGCAGTATTTT. It codes for CASSSQPIDRLDTQYF.

The chain has TRBV6-6 and TRBJ2-1; 14 bases align to TRBD2. In germline, CDR1 is MNHNY, CDR2 SVGAGI (reference sequence). The CDR3 totals 15 residues. J gave up 9 bases and V 5 bases, and 6 bases lay outside the gene matches. Written as DNA, the CDR3 is TGTGCCAGCAGTCAGCTGACTAGCGGGAGGGTTGAGCAGTTCTTC. This gives the protein CASSQLTSGRVEQFF.

Only a few counts were recorded for this clone. This chain connects TRBV29-1 to TRBJ2-7; 9 bases are a match to TRBD1. This CDR3 comprises 13 residues. Germline trimming cut 1 base from V and 6 bases from J; bases unmatched to any gene: 4. The germline V gene has CDR1 SQVTM and CDR2 ANQGSEA. The CDR3 loop reads CSVEGGQGGEQYF. The CDR3 DNA follows: TGCAGCGTTGAAGGGGGACAGGGTGGCGAGCAGTACTTC.

The CDR3 nucleotides read TGTGCCAGCAGTTTATCCGGACAGTCGAACACTGAAGCTTTCTTT. It encodes CASSLSGQSNTEAFF. This chain uses TRBV27 with TRBJ1-1; tentative D call: TRBD1 (6 bases). The germline V gene has CDR1 MNHEY and CDR2 SMNVEV (reference sequence). The V gene lost 0 bases and the J gene lost 1 base, with 9 bases spanning the gap. The CDR3 sequence is 15 residues long.

The J gene is TRBJ2-3, the V gene TRBV10-1; D not resolved. With 1 base removed from V and 4 bases from J, the gap between germline ends came to 21 bases. There are 18 residues in the CDR3. Germline CDR1 reads WNHNN; CDR2 reads SYGVQD (reference sequence). For the CDR3, the DNA is TGCGCCAGCAGTGAGTTGGTTCTTCAGGATACCAAGGCAGATACGCAGTATTTT. It specifies CASSELVLQDTKADTQYF.

The chain joins TRBV2 to TRBJ2-6; perhaps TRBD1 as D (6 bases). From germline, CDR1 is SNHLY and CDR2 FYNNEI. With 6 bases removed from V and 2 bases from J, the gap between germline ends came to 8 bases. CDR3 length: 14 amino acids. In nucleotides, the CDR3 is TGTGCCAGCAGCCCAGGGGCTGGGGCCAACGTCCTGACTTTC. As protein: CASSPGAGANVLTF. Full variable domain (missing parts from reference TRBV2 and TRBJ2-6): EPEVTQTPSHQVTQMGQEVILRCVPISNHLYFYWYRQILGQKVEFLVSFYNNEISEKSEIFDDQFSVERPDGSNFTLKIRSTKLEDSAMYFCASSPGAGANVLTFGAGSRLTVL.

This clone was seen once. V is TRBV6-1 and J is TRBJ1-1, with D possibly TRBD1 on 6 matching bases. In germline, CDR1 is MNHNS, CDR2 SASEGT. Trimming removed 11 bases from V and 1 base from J, with 14 bases in between. The CDR3 length is 13 residues. CDR3 DNA sequence: TGTGCCGTCAACAGGGTTACGAACACTGAAGCTTTCTTT. It is translated as CAVNRVTNTEAFF.